Listed below are T cell receptor beta chains from one sample, sequenced in a study of T-cell reconstitution after alpha-beta-depleted transplantation in children. TCRdb fed the PCR reads into MiXCR, producing one record per CDR3 protein. The sample contains about 980,000 distinct CDR3 sequences, about 26% of which appear only once. This sample comprised PBMCs, mostly from graft donor cells, obtained 360 days after TCRalphabeta/CD19-depleted stem cell transplant. The receptors stem from a boy in the first two years of life who had a stem cell transplant for SCID, so the T cells may come from the graft donor. The CDR3 runs from the conserved cysteine through the conserved F or W. D genes are given only for firm matches. Clone size is given for some rows only: seen once, a few or many times, or a class if the clone is expanded.

DNA: TGTGCCAGCTCAATTCCAGGGTTGAGCTATGGCTACACCTTC
CDR3: CASSIPGLSYGYTF
J: TRBJ1-2
size: -
D: -
V: TRBV12-3/TRBV12-4

DNA: TGTGCCAGCAGCTTAGCGGGTCTGGCTACTCGTGAGCAGTTCTTC
CDR3: CASSLAGLATREQFF
J: TRBJ2-1
size: -
D: -
V: TRBV7-6

DNA: TGCAGCGGAGGACAGGGGATCGGCCACGAGCAGTACTTC
CDR3: CSGGQGIGHEQYF
J: TRBJ2-7
size: -
D: TRBD1
V: TRBV29-1

DNA: TGCAGTGCCACCCAAGACAGGGGATCATACGAGCAGTACTTC
CDR3: CSATQDRGSYEQYF
J: TRBJ2-7
size: -
D: TRBD1
V: TRBV20-1

DNA: TGTGCCAGCAGTTTGGGTGGGACAGGGGGAAATGAAAAACTGTTTTTT
CDR3: CASSLGGTGGNEKLFF
J: TRBJ1-4
size: few
D: TRBD1
V: TRBV27

DNA: TGCAGTGCTAGACCAACAGGGGAGAGGACTGAAGCTTTCTTT
CDR3: CSARPTGERTEAFF
J: TRBJ1-1
size: few
D: TRBD1
V: TRBV20-1

DNA: TGTGCCAGCAGTTTATATGGGGGTTATGGCGGGGAGCTGTTTTTT
CDR3: CASSLYGGYGGELFF
J: TRBJ2-2
size: -
D: -
V: TRBV28

DNA: TGTGCCAGCAGCCAAGGAGGGATTCCCTCCTACGAGCAGTACTTC
CDR3: CASSQGGIPSYEQYF
J: TRBJ2-7
size: -
D: -
V: TRBV28

DNA: TGCAGTGCTACGGACAGCCTTTACGAGCAGTACTTC
CDR3: CSATDSLYEQYF
J: TRBJ2-7
size: few
D: -
V: TRBV20-1

DNA: TGTGCCAGCAGTTTATGGCCCCCCAGGGGAGAAGATACGCAGTATTTT
CDR3: CASSLWPPRGEDTQYF
J: TRBJ2-3
size: -
D: -
V: TRBV28

DNA: TGCGCCAGCCGGGGAGGGGAGAACACTGAAGCTTTCTTT
CDR3: CASRGGENTEAFF
J: TRBJ1-1
size: many
D: -
V: TRBV5-1

DNA: TGCGCCAGCAGCGGCGCCGGGACTAGCGGGGGGGCCCGAACCCGTACGTACAATGAGCAGTTCTTC
CDR3: CASSGAGTSGGARTRTYNEQFF
J: TRBJ2-1
size: few
D: TRBD2
V: TRBV5-1

DNA: TGTGCCAGCAACTGGGCGGGGTTCACAGATACGCAGTATTTT
CDR3: CASNWAGFTDTQYF
J: TRBJ2-3
size: -
D: -
V: TRBV7-3

DNA: TGTGCCACCAGCAGAGATCCTCCGGCAGAGGGGGGAAACAACATTCAGTACTTC
CDR3: CATSRDPPAEGGNNIQYF
J: TRBJ2-4
size: few
D: -
V: TRBV15

DNA: TGTGCCAGCAAGGGGTGGCGGGGTGTTTACAATGAGCAGTTCTTC
CDR3: CASKGWRGVYNEQFF
J: TRBJ2-1
size: many
D: -
V: TRBV6-1

DNA: TGTGCCAGCAGTTGGCACCGGGAGATCTCCACTGAGCAGTTCTTC
CDR3: CASSWHREISTEQFF
J: TRBJ2-1
size: -
D: -
V: TRBV6-5

DNA: TGTGCCAGCAGTGAATCCGGGGGCCCTTCCTACGAGCAGTACTTC
CDR3: CASSESGGPSYEQYF
J: TRBJ2-7
size: once
D: -
V: TRBV25-1

DNA: TGCAGTGCGCGCCGACAGGCGGTGAACACTGAAGCTTTCTTT
CDR3: CSARRQAVNTEAFF
J: TRBJ1-1
size: -
D: -
V: TRBV20-1

DNA: TGTGCCAGCAGGCGACAGGGGGCGAAAACCTACGAGCAGTACTTC
CDR3: CASRRQGAKTYEQYF
J: TRBJ2-7
size: -
D: TRBD1
V: TRBV12-3/TRBV12-4

DNA: TGTGCCAGCAGTTTGGTCCAGTCTCGGGAGCAGTACTTC
CDR3: CASSLVQSREQYF
J: TRBJ2-7
size: -
D: -
V: TRBV12-3/TRBV12-4

DNA: TGCGCCAGCAGCTACCAGGGGTATAATTCACCCCTCCACTTT
CDR3: CASSYQGYNSPLHF
J: TRBJ1-6
size: -
D: -
V: TRBV4-1

DNA: TGTGCCAGCAGCGTCCGGGACAGCCCTAGCACAGATACGCAGTATTTT
CDR3: CASSVRDSPSTDTQYF
J: TRBJ2-3
size: -
D: TRBD1
V: TRBV9

DNA: TGCAGTGCTAGAGATGGAGGCAGCCCGTCCTACAATGAGCAGTTCTTC
CDR3: CSARDGGSPSYNEQFF
J: TRBJ2-1
size: -
D: -
V: TRBV20-1

DNA: TGTGCCAGCTCACCATATGGGGACTCCACCGAGCAGTTCTTC
CDR3: CASSPYGDSTEQFF
J: TRBJ2-1
size: many
D: -
V: TRBV18

DNA: TGCGCCAGCCGTTTTGATCGGTTGGAGACCCAGTACTTC
CDR3: CASRFDRLETQYF
J: TRBJ2-5
size: -
D: -
V: TRBV5-1

DNA: TGCGCCAGCAGCCGGCAGGTTCGCGATACGCAGTATTTT
CDR3: CASSRQVRDTQYF
J: TRBJ2-3
size: many
D: -
V: TRBV5-1

DNA: TGTGCCAGCAGCTTCTGGGGGGCGTACGGGGAGCTGTTTTTT
CDR3: CASSFWGAYGELFF
J: TRBJ2-2
size: -
D: -
V: TRBV7-2

DNA: TGTGCCACCAGCCCGCGGGGGGGCGAGGACACCGGGGAGCTGTTTTTT
CDR3: CATSPRGGEDTGELFF
J: TRBJ2-2
size: few
D: TRBD2
V: TRBV15

DNA: TGTGCCAGCAGTAAGGACAGGTTCCAAGAGACCCAGTACTTC
CDR3: CASSKDRFQETQYF
J: TRBJ2-5
size: few
D: TRBD1
V: TRBV12-3/TRBV12-4

DNA: TGTGCCAGCAGTTTCGGTCGCGGGAACTATGGCTACACCTTC
CDR3: CASSFGRGNYGYTF
J: TRBJ1-2
size: -
D: -
V: TRBV12-3/TRBV12-4

DNA: TGTGCCAGCAGCTTACCGGCCCAAAGGGGGGACGGGGAGCTGTTTTTT
CDR3: CASSLPAQRGDGELFF
J: TRBJ2-2
size: -
D: -
V: TRBV7-8

DNA: TGTGCCAGCATGAGCACCAGTTACAATGAGCAGTTCTTC
CDR3: CASMSTSYNEQFF
J: TRBJ2-1
size: -
D: -
V: TRBV2

DNA: TGTGCCAGCAGTTTATCGAGACTAGCGGCCTCCTACAATGAGCAGTTCTTC
CDR3: CASSLSRLAASYNEQFF
J: TRBJ2-1
size: many
D: TRBD2
V: TRBV27

DNA: TGTGCCAGCAGATGGACTAGCGGGGCTCAAGAGACCCAGTACTTC
CDR3: CASRWTSGAQETQYF
J: TRBJ2-5
size: -
D: TRBD2
V: TRBV7-2

DNA: TGTGCCTGGACCTTGGGGCTCTACAATGAGCAGTTCTTC
CDR3: CAWTLGLYNEQFF
J: TRBJ2-1
size: few
D: -
V: TRBV30

DNA: TGCAGTGCCAGGGGAGGCGGGGGGGTCACAGATACGCAGTATTTT
CDR3: CSARGGGGVTDTQYF
J: TRBJ2-3
size: -
D: TRBD2
V: TRBV20-1

DNA: TGCAGTGCTAGGGGACAGCCCTATGGCTACACCTTC
CDR3: CSARGQPYGYTF
J: TRBJ1-2
size: -
D: TRBD1
V: TRBV20-1

DNA: TGCGCCAGCAGCCAAGTGGTGACTAACAACTACGAGCAGTACTTC
CDR3: CASSQVVTNNYEQYF
J: TRBJ2-7
size: few
D: -
V: TRBV4-1

DNA: TGCAGTGCTAGAAAGTCGCTTACTAGCGATACGCAGTATTTT
CDR3: CSARKSLTSDTQYF
J: TRBJ2-3
size: -
D: -
V: TRBV20-1

DNA: TGTGCCACCTTCTTTCCCTCGTTCTTC
CDR3: CATFFPSFF
J: TRBJ2-1
size: few
D: -
V: TRBV28

DNA: TGTGCCAGCAGGGTGACAGCAGTGAGCTCCTACGAGCAGTACTTC
CDR3: CASRVTAVSSYEQYF
J: TRBJ2-7
size: few
D: -
V: TRBV7-8

DNA: TGTGCCAGCCGGGGGGGTACGCAGTATTTT
CDR3: CASRGGTQYF
J: TRBJ2-3
size: many
D: -
V: TRBV21-1

DNA: TGCGCCAGCAGCTTGAGACGGACACCCGGCGATGAGCAGTTCTTC
CDR3: CASSLRRTPGDEQFF
J: TRBJ2-1
size: few
D: -
V: TRBV5-1

DNA: TGTGCCAGCAGTCCCCGGGAGGATACTGAAGCTTTCTTT
CDR3: CASSPREDTEAFF
J: TRBJ1-1
size: -
D: -
V: TRBV6-2/TRBV6-3

DNA: TGTGCCACCAGTGACCGCAATGAGCAGTTCTTC
CDR3: CATSDRNEQFF
J: TRBJ2-1
size: -
D: -
V: TRBV24-1

DNA: TGCAGTGCTAGAGATCACCAGCGGGGCTACAATGAGCAGTTCTTC
CDR3: CSARDHQRGYNEQFF
J: TRBJ2-1
size: few
D: TRBD2
V: TRBV20-1

DNA: TGTGCCAGCAGTTTAAGATACTCTGGGGCCAACGTCCTGACTTTC
CDR3: CASSLRYSGANVLTF
J: TRBJ2-6
size: few
D: -
V: TRBV12-3/TRBV12-4

DNA: TGTGCCAGCAGCCAGAAGGGAGGGGGGCGGACAGATACGCAGTATTTT
CDR3: CASSQKGGGRTDTQYF
J: TRBJ2-3
size: many
D: -
V: TRBV2

DNA: TGCGCCAGCATGGGCAGGGAAGCAGATACGCAGTATTTT
CDR3: CASMGREADTQYF
J: TRBJ2-3
size: -
D: -
V: TRBV5-1

DNA: TGCAGCGTCCGGGACCTTTACAATGAGCAGTTCTTC
CDR3: CSVRDLYNEQFF
J: TRBJ2-1
size: -
D: -
V: TRBV29-1

DNA: TGTGCCAGCAGCCAAGATCCCTTGGTCCAAGAGACCCAGTACTTC
CDR3: CASSQDPLVQETQYF
J: TRBJ2-5
size: -
D: -
V: TRBV3-1

DNA: TGTGCCAGCAGCTTAGGGTTAGCGGGGGGGACCCGGCAGTTCTTC
CDR3: CASSLGLAGGTRQFF
J: TRBJ2-1
size: few
D: TRBD2
V: TRBV11-2